The 22 T cell receptor beta chains given below trace back to one sample, sequenced in a study of shared clonotypes between healthy human individuals. Assay used: immunoSEQ multiplex PCR; TCRdb lists only in-frame clones, some missing. The table lists some 700,000 clones, around 91% of them singletons. The sample consisted of memory CD8+ T cells from PBMCs. The subset here: CD45RO+ cells pooled with CCR7-negative TemRA cells. The receptors were gathered from a young man in good health. Some clones in this sample may be carry-over from other donors' samples.

This chain links TRBV18 with TRBJ1-2; 11 bases map to TRBD1. This CDR3 region has 15 residues. V lost 4 bases to trimming and J lost 6 bases; unmatched junction nucleotides: 7. CDR1 and CDR2 (germline): KGHSH, LQKENI. The CDR3 DNA is TGTGCCAGCTCACTCGGACAGGGGGCGTGGGATGGCTACACCTTC. It codes for CASSLGQGAWDGYTF.

The rearrangement uses TRBV4-1 and TRBJ2-4; 7 bases align to TRBD1. Trimming at V came to 4 bases and at J to 0 bases, leaving 6 bases not matched to a gene. The CDR3 loop spans 16 amino acids. CDR1 and CDR2 from the germline V gene are MGHRA and YSYEKL. CDR3 in amino acids: CASSPRTGQAKNIQYF. CDR3 coding DNA: TGCGCCAGCAGCCCGAGGACAGGACAAGCCAAAAACATTCAGTACTTC.

The chain has TRBV4-3 and TRBJ1-2; possibly TRBD1 for D (6 bases). Trimming cost V 3 bases and J 0 bases, with 11 bases left between them. CDR3 length: 15 amino acids. From germline, CDR1 is LGHNA and CDR2 YSLEER. The CDR3 loop reads CASSQRRDTNYGYTF. In DNA form, the CDR3 reads TGCGCCAGCAGCCAGCGCCGGGACACTAACTATGGCTACACCTTC.

For this clone: Other DNA sequences of this sample code for an identical CDR3. V gene TRBV7-9 combines with J gene TRBJ2-1; D is possibly TRBD2 (6 bases). Germline CDR1 reads SEHNR; CDR2 reads FQNEAQ (reference sequence). The V end was cut by 0 bases, the J end by 2 bases, with 8 bases between. CDR3 length: 15 amino acids. CDR3 loop: CASSLARGAYNEQFF. CDR3 DNA sequence: TGTGCCAGCAGCTTAGCACGCGGGGCCTACAATGAGCAGTTCTTC. The complete variable domain, with remaining parts taken from reference TRBV7-9 and TRBJ2-1, reads DTGVSQNPRHKITKRGQNVTFRCDPISEHNRLYWYRQTLGQGPEFLTYFQNEAQLEKSRLLSDRFSAERPKGSFSTLEIQRTEQGDSAMYLCASSLARGAYNEQFFGPGTRLTVL.

The chain has TRBV27 and TRBJ2-7, with 8 positions matching TRBD2. V shed 3 bases and J 7 bases; nucleotides not matched to a gene: 14. Germline V gene sequence: CDR1 MNHEY, CDR2 SMNVEV (reference sequence). The CDR3 has 16 residues. CDR3 nucleotides: TGTGCCAGCAGTTTCTATAGCGGGGCCACGCTGGAGGAGCAGTACTTC. Protein: CASSFYSGATLEEQYF.

The rearrangement links TRBV28 to TRBJ2-7, with D uncertain. The CDR3 length is 13 residues. V lost 2 bases and J 1 base, leaving 6 bases between the germline ends. Germline CDR1 and CDR2: MDHEN and SYDVKM. CDR3 bases: TGTGCCAGCAGTTTAACGAGGTCCTACGAGCAGTACTTC. Translated, it gives CASSLTRSYEQYF.

The gene calls are TRBV4-3 and TRBJ2-5; 9 nucleotides match TRBD1. CDR3 length: 15 residues. Germline V gene lookup returns CDR1 LGHNA and CDR2 YSLEER. V lost 0 bases, J lost 4 bases, and 3 bases stayed unmatched. CDR3 sequence (DNA): TGCGCCAGCAGCCAAGATAGACAGGGGGGAGAGACCCAGTACTTC. Encoded protein: CASSQDRQGGETQYF.

The chain links TRBV11-2 to TRBJ2-7, with 9 bases matching TRBD2. Trimming cost V 0 bases and J 3 bases; bases outside gene matches: 9. The CDR3 spans 17 residues. Germline CDR1 reads SGHAT; CDR2 reads FQNNGV. CDR3 in DNA: TGTGCCAGCAGCTTAGAAGGTGTTGCGGGAGGGGTCTACGAGCAGTACTTC. Its protein product is CASSLEGVAGGVYEQYF.

This clone appeared a few times. V and J are TRBV28 and TRBJ2-7; D is tentatively TRBD1 or TRBD2 (5 bases each). The V and J ends lost 4 bases and 5 bases respectively, with 15 bases between them. The CDR3 loop spans 14 amino acids. Germline loops: CDR1 MDHEN, CDR2 SYDVKM. The CDR3 loop reads CASSYEAGADEQYF. The DNA for the CDR3 is TGTGCCAGCAGTTACGAGGCCGGGGCAGACGAGCAGTACTTC. Complete variable domain (other parts from reference TRBV28 and TRBJ2-7): DVKVTQSSRYLVKRTGEKVFLECVQDMDHENMFWYRQDPGLGLRLIYFSYDVKMKEKGDIPEGYSVSREKKERFSLILESASTNQTSMYLCASSYEAGADEQYFGPGTRLTVT.

The count of this clone is one. The chain couples TRBV10-3 to TRBJ2-6; TRBD1 aligns across 12 bases. Trimming at V came to 5 bases and at J to 0 bases, leaving 8 bases not matched to a gene. Looked up from germline, CDR1 is ENHRY and CDR2 is SYGVKD. CDR3 length: 19 amino acids. CDR3 region: CAISTGQGAVVSGANVLTF. The CDR3 coding sequence is TGTGCCATCAGTACGGGACAGGGGGCCGTGGTCTCTGGGGCCAACGTCCTGACTTTC.

This chain connects TRBV7-9 to TRBJ1-5; 10 bases align to TRBD1. The CDR3 sequence is 19 residues long. Germline CDR1 is SEHNR and CDR2 is FQNEAQ (reference sequence). Trimming at V came to 5 bases and at J to 0 bases, leaving 13 bases not matched to a gene. The CDR3 nucleotides read TGTGCCAGCAGCCCCCCGTCCGGGACAGGGGCCGATAGCAATCAGCCCCAGCATTTT. This sequence encodes CASSPPSGTGADSNQPQHF.

The chain joins TRBV10-3 to TRBJ2-2, with a possible D match to TRBD1 (5 bases). Germline CDR1 and CDR2: ENHRY and SYGVKD. This CDR3 comprises 15 residues. The V end was cut by 9 bases, the J end by 6 bases, with 20 bases between. CDR3 in amino acids: CAIRGSDLPPGELFF. In DNA, the CDR3 is TGTGCCATTAGGGGAAGCGATCTACCCCCCGGGGAGCTGTTTTTT.

This chain links TRBV7-2 with TRBJ2-7, with D unresolved. Per germline, CDR1 SGHTA and CDR2 FQGNSA. The V end was cut by 3 bases, the J end by 2 bases, with 11 bases between. This CDR3 comprises 14 residues. The DNA for the CDR3 is TGTGCCAGCAGCTTTACGTGGCCTGCCTACGAGCAGTACTTC. It is translated as CASSFTWPAYEQYF. Supplemented by reference TRBV7-2 and TRBJ2-7, the full variable domain reads GAGVSQSPSNKVTEKGKDVELRCDPISGHTALYWYRQSLGQGLEFLIYFQGNSAPDKSGLPSDRFSAERTGGSVSTLTIQRTQQEDSAVYLCASSFTWPAYEQYFGPGTRLTVT.

V and J are TRBV5-5 and TRBJ1-2; D gene unclear. In germline, CDR1 is SGHKS, CDR2 YYEKEE (reference sequence). The CDR3 has 15 amino acids. Trimming pared 7 bases from V and 3 bases from J, leaving 19 bases between. CDR3 in amino acids: CASLHAEGTYYGYTF. The CDR3 DNA reads TGTGCCAGCCTTCACGCAGAGGGAACCTACTATGGCTACACCTTC.

The rearrangement links TRBV6-5 to TRBJ1-1, with D tentatively TRBD1 (6 bases). The CDR3 totals 14 residues. CDR1 MNHEY and CDR2 SVGAGI come from the germline V gene. V was trimmed by 7 bases and J by 0 bases, leaving 12 bases between them. In nucleotides, the CDR3 is TGTGCCAGCACCCCGGGACACCTGAACACTGAAGCTTTCTTT. It encodes CASTPGHLNTEAFF.

V gene TRBV5-4 combines with J gene TRBJ2-1; 12 positions agree with TRBD1. The CDR3 length is 15 residues. V was pared by 4 bases and J by 5 bases, with 4 bases of the junction left unmatched. CDR1 and CDR2 (germline): SGHNT, YYREEE (reference sequence). The CDR3 loop reads CASSPGQGADNEQFF. The CDR3 DNA reads as TGTGCCAGCAGCCCGGGACAGGGGGCCGACAATGAGCAGTTCTTC.

V and J are TRBV28 and TRBJ2-2, with D possibly being TRBD1 or TRBD2 (5 bases each). This CDR3 region has 15 residues. Germline V gene sequence: CDR1 MDHEN, CDR2 SYDVKM. V was clipped by 8 bases and J by 5 bases, with 18 bases between them. The CDR3 loop is CASSSGRKETGELFF. Written as DNA, the CDR3 is TGTGCCAGCTCCTCGGGACGTAAGGAAACCGGGGAGCTGTTTTTT.

The gene calls are TRBV27 and TRBJ2-7, with 7 positions matching TRBD2. The length of the CDR3 is 16 residues. Germline CDR1 and CDR2: MNHEY and SMNVEV (reference sequence). The junction had 9 bases not matched to a gene; V was cut back by 2 bases and J by 2 bases. The CDR3: CASSLTLAATAYEQYF. CDR3 DNA sequence: TGTGCCAGCAGTTTAACCCTAGCGGCGACTGCCTACGAGCAGTACTTC.

The chain's CDR3 is CASSNRQNSGAEAFF. In DNA form, the CDR3 reads TGTGCCAGCAGCAACCGACAGAATTCAGGGGCTGAAGCTTTCTTT. The chain couples TRBV7-9 to TRBJ1-1, with TRBD1 as a possible D gene (6 bases). The CDR3 consists of 15 residues. The ends were cut back, 5 bases at V and 6 bases at J, with 19 bases in the middle. The germline V gene has CDR1 SEHNR and CDR2 FQNEAQ (reference sequence).

The DNA for the CDR3 is TGTGCCAGCAGCTTAGAGTGGGGGGGAAACAATCAGCCCCAGCATTTT. This encodes CASSLEWGGNNQPQHF. The V and J genes are TRBV7-2 and TRBJ1-5, with a tentative D call TRBD1 (5 bases). V gave up 1 base and J gave up 3 bases, with 13 bases separating them. There are 16 residues in the CDR3. From germline, CDR1 is SGHTA and CDR2 FQGNSA.

The chain combines TRBV10-3 with TRBJ1-4; 7 positions match TRBD1. J was trimmed by 8 bases and V by 4 bases; bases with no gene match: 4. The CDR3 is 13 amino acids. Per the germline V gene, CDR1 is ENHRY and CDR2 is SYGVKD. The CDR3 nucleotides read TGTGCCATCAGTGCAGGGGGAAGCGAAAAACTGTTTTTT. Protein product: CAISAGGSEKLFF.

The chain uses TRBV27 and TRBJ2-2, with a tentative D call TRBD1 (6 bases). Germline V gene data show CDR1 as MNHEY and CDR2 as SMNVEV (reference sequence). CDR3 length: 15 amino acids. V lost 2 bases to trimming and J lost 3 bases, with 10 bases between them. The CDR3 nucleotides read TGTGCCAGCAGTTTAGCAGGGGCGTACACCGGGGAGCTGTTTTTT. This gives the protein CASSLAGAYTGELFF.